This entry lists 19 T cell receptor beta chains sequenced from one sample in a study of T cell changes during pregnancy in multiple sclerosis. Profiling relied on immunoSEQ multiplex PCR, and the TCRdb table lists in-frame clones only, not all of them. The table has tens of thousands of clones, roughly nine tenths seen once. The sequencing here drew on peripheral blood, taken before pregnancy. These receptors came from a female donor with multiple sclerosis, enrolled in a pregnancy study.

In this sample, this clone turned up once. This chain connects TRBV7-2 to TRBJ2-2; tentatively, D is TRBD2 (5 bases). CDR3 length: 16 residues. Trimming left V 2 bases short and J 6 bases short, with 16 bases between. The germline gives CDR1 SGHTA, CDR2 FQGNSA. The CDR3 nucleotides are TGTGCCAGCAGCTTATGGTACAGCGGTAACGCCGGGGAGCTGTTTTTT. Amino acid sequence: CASSLWYSGNAGELFF. The whole variable domain, filled in from reference TRBV7-2 and TRBJ2-2, reads GAGVSQSPSNKVTEKGKDVELRCDPISGHTALYWYRQSLGQGLEFLIYFQGNSAPDKSGLPSDRFSAERTGGSVSTLTIQRTQQEDSAVYLCASSLWYSGNAGELFFGEGSRLTVL.

In its sample, this clone was seen once. The J gene is TRBJ2-3, the V gene TRBV6-4; TRBD2 matches 8 bases. With V trimmed by 3 bases and J by 0 bases, 2 bases remained unmatched. CDR1 is MRHNA and CDR2 is SNTAGT in the germline V gene. The CDR3 is 15 residues long. The CDR3 loop reads CASSEASGSTDTQYF. The CDR3 DNA sequence: TGTGCCAGCAGTGAGGCTAGCGGGAGCACAGATACGCAGTATTTT.

In this sample, this clone turned up once. The chain has TRBV27 and TRBJ2-1; 9 bases align to TRBD2. The CDR3 is made up of 16 amino acids. V shed 5 bases, J shed 9 bases, and the junction held 14 bases outside the gene matches. CDR1 and CDR2 from the germline V gene are MNHEY and SMNVEV (reference sequence). The DNA for the CDR3 is TGTGCCAGCAGTCCCCTCGGGGCGGGAGGGCCCGCTGAGCAGTTCTTC. This codes for CASSPLGAGGPAEQFF.

The sample holds one count of this clone. The chain combines TRBV19 with TRBJ1-4; no reliable D call. Germline V gene sequence: CDR1 LNHDA, CDR2 SQIVND (reference sequence). This CDR3 is 12 amino acids long. With 4 bases removed from V and 4 bases from J, the gap between germline ends came to 4 bases. The CDR3 loop is CASSKLNEKLFF. CDR3 DNA sequence: TGTGCCAGTAGTAAGCTTAATGAAAAACTGTTTTTT.

This clone was seen just once. The V gene is TRBV6-4, the J gene TRBJ2-3; 10 bases agree with TRBD2. Trimming at V came to 4 bases and at J to 10 bases, leaving 11 bases not matched to a gene. The CDR3 is 15 amino acids. CDR1 MRHNA and CDR2 SNTAGT come from the germline V gene. The CDR3 loop is CASSVSGGAFEAQYF. The CDR3 DNA reads as TGTGCCAGCAGTGTGAGCGGGGGGGCCTTTGAGGCGCAGTATTTT.

This chain joins TRBV5-1 and TRBJ2-3; the match to TRBD1 covers 7 bases. With V trimmed by 4 bases and J by 0 bases, 2 bases remained unmatched. CDR3 length: 14 residues. Germline V gene sequence: CDR1 SGHRS, CDR2 YFSETQ. CDR3 sequence reads: CASSPDRSTDTQYF. The CDR3 coding sequence is TGCGCCAGCAGCCCGGACAGGAGCACAGATACGCAGTATTTT.

In its sample, this clone was seen a few times. This rearrangement joins TRBV9 to TRBJ2-3; the match to TRBD1 covers 8 bases. Per germline, CDR1 SGDLS and CDR2 YYNGEE. After removal of 4 bases from V and 2 bases from J, the junction contained 9 bases not matched to a gene. The CDR3 length is 16 residues. The CDR3 is CASSKQGVSITDTQYF. The CDR3 DNA reads as TGTGCCAGCAGCAAACAGGGGGTCAGCATCACAGATACGCAGTATTTT.

This rearrangement joins TRBV7-2 to TRBJ1-5; D gene ambiguous. In germline, CDR1 is SGHTA, CDR2 FQGNSA. CDR3 size: 14 residues. V was trimmed by 2 bases and J by 4 bases, leaving 9 bases between them. The CDR3 DNA sequence: TGTGCCAGCAGCTTACGAGGCGGTAATCAGCCCCAGCATTTT. Translating gives CASSLRGGNQPQHF.

The chain recombines TRBV5-6 with TRBJ2-5, with D perhaps matching TRBD1 (6 bases). The CDR3 runs to 14 residues. Trimming pared 2 bases from V and 2 bases from J, leaving 10 bases between. Germline lookup yields CDR1 SGHDT and CDR2 YYEEEE. CDR3 protein: CASSLEGVQETQYF. CDR3 coding DNA: TGTGCCAGCAGCTTAGAGGGGGTACAAGAGACCCAGTACTTC.

The chain has TRBV19 and TRBJ2-7; tentatively, D is TRBD2 (6 bases). The CDR3 is 15 amino acids. Germline lookup yields CDR1 LNHDA and CDR2 SQIVND (reference sequence). The germline V and J ends were trimmed by 5 bases and 3 bases, with 17 bases remaining between them. The CDR3 sequence is CASSPLAVIGYEQYF. CDR3 coding DNA: TGTGCCAGTAGTCCTTTAGCGGTCATAGGCTACGAGCAGTACTTC.

CDR3 bases: TGCGCCAGCAGCTGGGGGACAGACACAGATACGCAGTATTTT. This gives the protein CASSWGTDTDTQYF. The chain has TRBV5-1 and TRBJ2-3; the match to TRBD1 covers 7 bases. This CDR3 has 14 amino acids. Trimming at V came to 3 bases and at J to 2 bases, leaving 3 bases not matched to a gene. Germline V CDR1 and CDR2: SGHRS, YFSETQ.

V is TRBV30 and J is TRBJ1-1; 8 bases match TRBD1. The V gene end was trimmed by 4 bases and the J gene end by 8 bases; junction bases not matched to a gene: 15. Looked up from germline, CDR1 is GTSNPN and CDR2 is SVGIG (reference sequence). This CDR3 spans 15 amino acids. This CDR3 is CAWNPITTGEVEAFF. The CDR3 bases are TGTGCCTGGAACCCGATTACGACAGGGGAAGTAGAAGCTTTCTTT.

V and J are TRBV5-8 and TRBJ2-7; TRBD1 matches 10 bases. V was clipped by 7 bases and J by 1 base; unmatched bases: 11. Germline assignment: CDR1 SGHTS and CDR2 YDEGEE. The length of the CDR3 is 16 residues. CDR3 sequence: CASGYLRQGASYEQYF. The DNA for the CDR3 is TGTGCCAGCGGTTACCTGAGACAGGGGGCTTCCTACGAGCAGTACTTC. Full variable domain (remainder filled in from reference TRBV5-8 and TRBJ2-7): EAGVTQSPTHLIKTRGQQATLRCSPISGHTSVYWYQQALGLGLQFLLWYDEGEERNRGNFPPRFSGRQFPNYSSELNVNALELEDSALYLCASGYLRQGASYEQYFGPGTRLTVT.

The CDR3 DNA sequence: TGTGCCAGCAGCCCCCAGGGGGGAACTGAAGCTTTCTTT. It translates to CASSPQGGTEAFF. The V gene is TRBV7-2, the J gene TRBJ1-1; TRBD1 matches 7 bases. Germline trimming cut 5 bases from V and 5 bases from J; bases unmatched to any gene: 5. CDR1 and CDR2 (germline): SGHTA, FQGNSA. CDR3 size: 13 residues.

This sequence joins TRBV10-3 and TRBJ2-7; D call uncertain. V lost 1 base, J lost 1 base, and 8 bases lay in between. Germline assignment: CDR1 ENHRY and CDR2 SYGVKD. The CDR3 has 14 amino acids. The CDR3 loop reads CAISEWQVSYEQYF. CDR3 sequence (DNA): TGTGCCATCAGTGAGTGGCAGGTATCCTACGAGCAGTACTTC.

This chain joins TRBV9 and TRBJ1-1; possible D gene TRBD1, 5 bases. The CDR3 extends over 17 amino acids. Germline V lookup: CDR1 SGDLS, CDR2 YYNGEE. V gave up 3 bases and J gave up 6 bases, with 24 bases separating them. The CDR3 nucleotides read TGTGCCAGCAGCGCCCAGGTGGGACGGTGGACTAACGCTGAAGCTTTCTTT. As protein: CASSAQVGRWTNAEAFF.

The chain couples TRBV4-2 to TRBJ1-1; TRBD1 matches at 7 bases. J was trimmed by 1 base and V by 1 base; bases with no gene match: 3. The CDR3 consists of 15 residues. Per the germline V gene, CDR1 is LGHNA and CDR2 is YNFKEQ. The CDR3: CASSQGDSGNTEAFF. CDR3 DNA sequence: TGTGCCAGCAGCCAAGGGGACAGTGGGAACACTGAAGCTTTCTTT.

This CDR3 is CASSYGRGSHQPQHF. The CDR3 DNA sequence: TGTGCCAGCAGTTATGGCAGGGGGAGCCATCAGCCCCAGCATTTT. The chain employs TRBV6-5 and TRBJ1-5, with TRBD1 matching over 7 bases. The CDR3 contains 15 residues. The V gene's germline CDR1 is MNHEY and CDR2 SVGAGI. V lost 3 bases and J lost 5; bases outside the gene matches: 7.

V is TRBV6-1 and J is TRBJ1-2; D is possibly TRBD1 (5 bases). The CDR3 length is 15 residues. V lost 5 bases and J 3 bases, leaving 16 bases between the germline ends. The germline gives CDR1 MNHNS, CDR2 SASEGT. The CDR3 region is CASSPPRQSYYGYTF. For the CDR3, the DNA is TGTGCCAGCAGTCCACCCCGACAGTCCTACTATGGCTACACCTTC.